This is a list of T cell receptor beta chains from one sample in a study of T cell responses to AZD1222 COVID-19 vaccine. Using immunoSEQ multiplex PCR, the repertoire was profiled, and TCRdb retains in-frame clones only, with some absent. This sample yields under 150,000 clones, of which roughly nine tenths are seen a single time; 9% to 9.5% belongs to the top ten. The input for sequencing was peripheral blood, taken 28 days after the second AZD1222 dose. Source of these receptors: an adult who received the AZD1222 COVID-19 vaccine. Each CDR3 is given with its conserved first and last residue. The D gene is left open where the match is weak. Some rows have no size entry. The others give once, few or many, or a class for an expanded clone.

d_call j_call v_call clone_size cdr3_aa cdr3_nt
TRBD2 TRBJ2-1 TRBV24-1 NA CATSALGGRGEQFF TGTGCCACCAGTGCTTTGGGGGGGAGGGGCGAGCAGTTCTTC
NA TRBJ1-6 TRBV30 NA CAWRADRDLGTPLHF TGTGCCTGGAGAGCGGACCGGGACCTCGGGACACCCCTCCACTTT
NA TRBJ2-1 TRBV29-1 NA CSVDLDSLSYNEQFF TGCAGCGTAGACTTGGACAGTCTCTCCTACAATGAGCAGTTCTTC
NA TRBJ1-5 TRBV7-7 once CASSRSGRTYQPQHF TGTGCTAGCAGCCGCTCCGGGCGGACTTATCAGCCCCAGCATTTT
NA TRBJ2-1 TRBV27 NA CASSSPREAGDEQFF TGTGCCAGCAGTTCCCCCCGGGAAGCCGGGGATGAGCAGTTCTTC
NA TRBJ1-5 TRBV2 NA CASSDGSNQPQHF TGTGCCAGCAGTGACGGAAGCAATCAGCCCCAGCATTTT
NA TRBJ1-5 TRBV5-6 once CASSYLQGDGNQPQHF TGTGCCAGCAGCTACCTACAGGGAGATGGCAATCAGCCCCAGCATTTT
NA TRBJ1-1 TRBV24-1 NA CATSDKRRQDNTEAFF TGTGCCACCAGTGATAAACGCCGACAGGATAACACTGAAGCTTTCTTT
NA TRBJ1-4 TRBV30 NA CAWTGYDEKLFF TGTGCCTGGACAGGGTACGATGAAAAACTGTTTTTT
NA TRBJ1-2 TRBV5-8 once CASSPGEGNYGYTF TGTGCCAGCAGCCCTGGCGAGGGAAACTATGGCTACACCTTC
NA TRBJ1-3 TRBV6-2/TRBV6-3 NA CASSYTGSGNTIYF TGTGCCAGCAGTTACACGGGATCAGGAAACACCATATATTTT
NA TRBJ1-2 TRBV6-4 NA CASSGQFGGYTF TGTGCCAGCAGTGGGCAGTTCGGGGGCTACACCTTC
TRBD1 TRBJ1-2 TRBV18 NA CASSPPSGQRNYGYTF TGTGCCAGCTCACCCCCTTCGGGACAGAGAAACTATGGCTACACCTTC
TRBD2 TRBJ2-1 TRBV19 NA CASSIGSGVWNEQFF TGTGCCAGTAGTATTGGGAGCGGGGTTTGGAATGAGCAGTTCTTC
TRBD2 TRBJ2-1 TRBV19 NA CASSILLAGVRDEQFF TGTGCCAGTAGTATCCTACTAGCGGGAGTTAGAGATGAGCAGTTCTTC
NA TRBJ2-5 TRBV3-1/TRBV3-2 NA CASSQGQNIYQETQYF TGTGCCAGCAGCCAAGGGCAGAATATCTACCAAGAGACCCAGTACTTC
NA TRBJ1-5 TRBV30 NA CAWSLAVDQPQHF TGTGCCTGGAGTTTGGCGGTAGATCAGCCCCAGCATTTT
NA TRBJ2-1 TRBV19 NA CASSIGGAVHNEQFF TGTGCCAGTAGTATAGGAGGGGCGGTCCACAATGAGCAGTTCTTC
NA TRBJ2-5 TRBV6-1 NA CASSESITGQETQYF TGTGCCAGCAGTGAAAGTATCACAGGGCAAGAGACCCAGTACTTC
NA TRBJ2-3 TRBV19 once CASSFDTSTDTQYF TGTGCCAGCTCTTTCGACACTAGCACAGATACGCAGTATTTT
NA TRBJ2-7 TRBV2 NA CASRGGPGEQYF TGTGCCAGCAGGGGGGGCCCGGGCGAGCAGTACTTC
NA TRBJ1-1 TRBV28 NA CASTLGTEAFF TGTGCCAGTACGCTAGGGACTGAAGCTTTCTTT
TRBD1 TRBJ1-4 TRBV5-1 once CASSLGQGYVATNEKLFF TGCGCCAGCAGCTTAGGACAGGGGTACGTTGCAACTAATGAAAAACTGTTTTTT
NA TRBJ2-1 TRBV5-1 NA CASSDSITRGNEQFF TGCGCCAGCAGCGACTCCATCACCCGAGGCAATGAGCAGTTCTTC
NA TRBJ2-2 TRBV24-1 NA CATSDFNGSGELFF TGTGCCACCAGTGATTTTAACGGTTCCGGGGAGCTGTTTTTT
NA TRBJ1-2 TRBV19 NA CASINGHPGFTGGYTF TGTGCCAGTATAAACGGCCACCCTGGATTTACGGGAGGCTACACCTTC
NA TRBJ1-5 TRBV3-1/TRBV3-2 once CASSQGGASSNQPQHF TGTGCCAGCAGCCAAGGGGGGGCGAGTAGCAATCAGCCCCAGCATTTT
TRBD1 TRBJ2-6 TRBV7-3 NA CASSYGQGLGANVLTF TGTGCCAGCAGCTATGGACAGGGGTTGGGGGCCAACGTCCTGACTTTC
NA TRBJ2-1 TRBV30 NA CAWSPPAAGSYNEQFF TGTGCCTGGAGTCCCCCGGCAGCCGGCTCCTACAATGAGCAGTTCTTC
NA TRBJ2-2 TRBV15 NA CATTPEGGNMNTGELFF TGTGCCACCACCCCCGAGGGGGGAAACATGAACACCGGGGAGCTGTTTTTT
NA TRBJ2-1 TRBV18 NA CASSLKGTYNEQFF TGTGCCAGCTCATTAAAGGGGACCTACAATGAGCAGTTCTTC
NA TRBJ1-2 TRBV5-4 NA CASSPRTELGGYTF TGTGCCAGCAGCCCGCGGACAGAGCTGGGGGGCTACACCTTC
NA TRBJ1-1 TRBV15 NA CATGEGNPEAFF TGTGCCACCGGAGAGGGGAACCCTGAAGCTTTCTTT
NA TRBJ2-3 TRBV5-5 NA CASTPGFRGTDTQYF TGTGCCAGCACCCCCGGCTTCAGGGGAACAGATACGCAGTATTTT
TRBD1 TRBJ1-5 TRBV7-9 NA CASSLGQGANQPQHF TGTGCCAGCAGCCTAGGACAGGGCGCCAATCAGCCCCAGCATTTT
NA TRBJ2-5 TRBV7-6 NA CASSSLQGRETQYF TGTGCCAGCAGCTCGCTCCAGGGTCGAGAGACCCAGTACTTC
TRBD1 TRBJ1-5 TRBV28 NA CASSFLDRAGQPQHF TGTGCCAGCAGTTTCCTGGACAGGGCAGGACAGCCCCAGCATTTT
NA TRBJ1-5 TRBV6-5 NA CASSFDLNQPQHF TGTGCCAGCAGTTTCGATCTTAATCAGCCCCAGCATTTT
NA TRBJ1-2 TRBV7-9 NA CASSAYDVTHGYTF TGTGCCAGCAGCGCATACGACGTAACCCATGGCTACACCTTC
NA TRBJ1-1 TRBV30 NA CAWGLRNTEAFF TGTGCCTGGGGACTGAGGAACACTGAAGCTTTCTTT
NA TRBJ1-1 TRBV18 few CASSQGLNTEAFF TGTGCCAGCTCCCAGGGTTTGAACACTGAAGCTTTCTTT
TRBD1 TRBJ1-4 TRBV13 NA CASSHTRDREREKLFF TGTGCCAGCAGCCACACTCGGGACAGGGAGAGGGAAAAACTGTTTTTT
NA TRBJ1-5 TRBV29-1 NA CSVGEGRGDQPQHF TGCAGCGTTGGGGAGGGGAGAGGAGATCAGCCCCAGCATTTT
NA TRBJ1-2 TRBV4-2 NA CASSLPGRMNYGYTF TGTGCCAGCAGCCTTCCGGGACGGATGAACTATGGCTACACCTTC
NA TRBJ1-4 TRBV6-2/TRBV6-3 NA CASSWGLATNEKLFF TGTGCCAGCAGTTGGGGCCTTGCAACTAATGAAAAACTGTTTTTT
NA TRBJ1-1 TRBV11-2 NA CASKGPGKNTEAFF TGTGCCAGCAAAGGACCGGGGAAGAACACTGAAGCTTTCTTT
NA TRBJ2-7 TRBV6-1 NA CASSEKLDSSYEQYF TGTGCCAGCAGTGAAAAACTAGATAGCTCCTACGAGCAGTACTTC
NA TRBJ2-1 TRBV21-1 NA CASSQGLAVYNEQFF TGTGCCAGCAGCCAGGGACTAGCGGTTTACAATGAGCAGTTCTTC
NA TRBJ1-5 TRBV19 NA CASSIVGSSNQPQHF TGTGCCAGTAGTATTGTGGGTTCATCCAATCAGCCCCAGCATTTT